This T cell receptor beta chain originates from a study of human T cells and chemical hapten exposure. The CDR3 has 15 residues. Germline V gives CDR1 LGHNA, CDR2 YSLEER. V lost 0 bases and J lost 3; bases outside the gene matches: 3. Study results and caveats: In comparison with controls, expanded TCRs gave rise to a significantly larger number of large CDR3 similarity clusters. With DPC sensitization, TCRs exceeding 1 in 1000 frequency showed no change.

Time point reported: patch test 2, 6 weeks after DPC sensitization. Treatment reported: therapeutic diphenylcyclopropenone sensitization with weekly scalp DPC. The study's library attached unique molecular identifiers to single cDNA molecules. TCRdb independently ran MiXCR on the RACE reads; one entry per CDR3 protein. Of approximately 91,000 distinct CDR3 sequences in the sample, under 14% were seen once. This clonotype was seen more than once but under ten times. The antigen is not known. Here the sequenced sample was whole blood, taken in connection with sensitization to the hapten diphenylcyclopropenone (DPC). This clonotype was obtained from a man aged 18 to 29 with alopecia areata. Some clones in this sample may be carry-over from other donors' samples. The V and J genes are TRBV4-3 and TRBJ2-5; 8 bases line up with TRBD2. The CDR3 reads CASSQERGAKETQYF. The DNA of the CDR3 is TGCGCCAGCAGCCAAGAGCGGGGGGCGAAAGAGACCCAGTACTTC.